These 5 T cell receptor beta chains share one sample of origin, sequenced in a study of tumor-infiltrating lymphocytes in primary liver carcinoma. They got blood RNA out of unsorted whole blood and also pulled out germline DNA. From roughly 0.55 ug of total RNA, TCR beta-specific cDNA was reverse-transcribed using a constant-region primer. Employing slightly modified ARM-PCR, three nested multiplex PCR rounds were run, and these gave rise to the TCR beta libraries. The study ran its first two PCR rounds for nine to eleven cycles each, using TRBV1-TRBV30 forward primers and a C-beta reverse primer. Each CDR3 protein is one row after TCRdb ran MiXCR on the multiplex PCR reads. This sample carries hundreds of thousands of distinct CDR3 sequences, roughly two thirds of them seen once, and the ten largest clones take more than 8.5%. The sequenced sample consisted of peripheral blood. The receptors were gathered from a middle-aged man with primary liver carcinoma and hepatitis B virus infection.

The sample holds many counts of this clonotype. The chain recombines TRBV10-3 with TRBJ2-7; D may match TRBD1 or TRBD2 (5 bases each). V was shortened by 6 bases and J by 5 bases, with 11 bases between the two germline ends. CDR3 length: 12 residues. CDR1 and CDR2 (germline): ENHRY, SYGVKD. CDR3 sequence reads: CAIRGVGDEQYF. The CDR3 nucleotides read TGTGCCATCAGGGGGGTAGGGGACGAGCAGTACTTC.

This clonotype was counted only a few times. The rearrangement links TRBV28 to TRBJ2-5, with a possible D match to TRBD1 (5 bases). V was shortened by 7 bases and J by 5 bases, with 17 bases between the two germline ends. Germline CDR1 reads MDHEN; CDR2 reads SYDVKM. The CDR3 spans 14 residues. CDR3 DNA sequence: TGTGCCAGCACCAAGGGGCGCGTATATGAGACCCAGTACTTC. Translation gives CASTKGRVYETQYF.

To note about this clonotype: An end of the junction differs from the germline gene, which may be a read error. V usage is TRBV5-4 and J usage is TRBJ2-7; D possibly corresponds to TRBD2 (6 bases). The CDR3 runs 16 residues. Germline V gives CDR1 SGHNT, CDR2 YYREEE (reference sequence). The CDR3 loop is CVSSLDSSVPIYEQYF. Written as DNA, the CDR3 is TGTGTCAGCAGCCTGGATTCTAGCGTCCCCATATACGAGCAGTACTTC.

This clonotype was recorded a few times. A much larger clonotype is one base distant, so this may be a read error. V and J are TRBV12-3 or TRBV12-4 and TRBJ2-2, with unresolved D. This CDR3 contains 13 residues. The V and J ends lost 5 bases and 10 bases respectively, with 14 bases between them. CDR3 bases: TGTGCCAGCAGTCGGTTTAGAGACGAGGAGCTGTTTTTT. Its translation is CASSRFRDEELFF.

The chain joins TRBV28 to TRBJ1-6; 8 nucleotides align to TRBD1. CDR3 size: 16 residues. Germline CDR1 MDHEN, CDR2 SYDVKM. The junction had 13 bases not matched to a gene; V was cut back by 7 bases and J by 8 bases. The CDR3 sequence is CASTRRTGPADSPLHF. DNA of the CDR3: TGTGCCAGCACTAGAAGGACAGGGCCGGCGGATTCACCCCTCCACTTT.